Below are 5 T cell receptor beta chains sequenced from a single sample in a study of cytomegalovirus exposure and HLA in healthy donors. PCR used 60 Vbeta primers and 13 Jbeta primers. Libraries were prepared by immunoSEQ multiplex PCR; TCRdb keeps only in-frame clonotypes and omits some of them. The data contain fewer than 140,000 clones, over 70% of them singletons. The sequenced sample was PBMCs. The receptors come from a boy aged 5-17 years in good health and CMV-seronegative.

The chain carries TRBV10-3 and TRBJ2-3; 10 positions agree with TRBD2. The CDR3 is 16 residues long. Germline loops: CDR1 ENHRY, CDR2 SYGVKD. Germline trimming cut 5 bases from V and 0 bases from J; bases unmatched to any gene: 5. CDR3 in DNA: TGTGCCATCAGTCTTACGACTAGCGGGAGCACAGATACGCAGTATTTT. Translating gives CAISLTTSGSTDTQYF.

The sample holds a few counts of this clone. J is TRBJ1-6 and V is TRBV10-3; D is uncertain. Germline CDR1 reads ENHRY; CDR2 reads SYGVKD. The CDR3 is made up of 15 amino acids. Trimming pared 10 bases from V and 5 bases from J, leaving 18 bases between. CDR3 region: CATKAGEGDNSPLHF. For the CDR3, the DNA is TGTGCCACCAAGGCTGGGGAGGGCGATAATTCACCCCTCCACTTT.

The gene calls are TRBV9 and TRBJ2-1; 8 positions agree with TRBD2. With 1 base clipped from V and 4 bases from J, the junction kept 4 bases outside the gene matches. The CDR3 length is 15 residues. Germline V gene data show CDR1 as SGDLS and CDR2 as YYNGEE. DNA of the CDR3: TGTGCCAGCAGCGTATCTAGCGGGTGGTACAATGAGCAGTTCTTC. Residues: CASSVSSGWYNEQFF.

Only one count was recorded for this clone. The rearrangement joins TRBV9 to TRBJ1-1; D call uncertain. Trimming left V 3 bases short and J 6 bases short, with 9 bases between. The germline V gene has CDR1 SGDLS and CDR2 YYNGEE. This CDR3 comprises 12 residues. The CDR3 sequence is CASSGNEAEAFF. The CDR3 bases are TGTGCCAGCAGCGGAAACGAGGCTGAAGCTTTCTTT.

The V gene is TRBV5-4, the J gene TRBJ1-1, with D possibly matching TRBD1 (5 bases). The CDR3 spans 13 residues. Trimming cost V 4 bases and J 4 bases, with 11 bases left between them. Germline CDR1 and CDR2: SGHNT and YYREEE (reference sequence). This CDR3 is CASSMQGGTEAFF. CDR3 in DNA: TGTGCCAGCAGCATGCAGGGTGGCACTGAAGCTTTCTTT.